Each of the 32 T cell receptor beta chains below was sequenced from the same sample in a study of OX40 agonist ivuxolimab in advanced cancers. Libraries were built with the immunoSEQ multiplex PCR assay. Here the immuneACCESS table is served through TCRdb, limited to in-frame sequences with V and J called. Missing clones are a known gap in these copies; in checked studies unresolved V genes cover under half, and the rest lacks a known reason. Present in this sample are tens of thousands of clones, roughly 87% of which were seen just once. The ten largest account for approximately 16% of the sample. Sequencing used CD4+ or CD8+ T cells sorted from blood, obtained in a trial of the OX40 agonist ivuxolimab. The receptors were sampled from an adult with an advanced solid tumor such as melanoma, head and neck, liver or kidney cancer.

The rearrangement links TRBV6-6 to TRBJ2-6; D remains ambiguous. Germline V CDR1 and CDR2: MNHNY, SVGAGI (reference sequence). The V end lost 7 bases, the J end lost 0 bases, and 10 bases lay between the germline ends. The CDR3 consists of 15 residues. The CDR3 spells CASIGRNSGANVLTF. The CDR3 DNA sequence: TGTGCCAGCATAGGACGAAACTCTGGGGCCAACGTCCTGACTTTC.

The chain links TRBV7-9 to TRBJ2-2; 10 bases line up with TRBD1. V was clipped by 4 bases and J by 5 bases; unmatched bases: 4. Per the germline V gene, CDR1 is SEHNR and CDR2 is FQNEAQ (reference sequence). This CDR3 is built from 15 residues. Written as DNA, the CDR3 is TGTGCCAGCAGCTCCCGGGACAGGGGAACCGGGGAGCTGTTTTTT. Protein: CASSSRDRGTGELFF.

The rearrangement links TRBV5-1 to TRBJ2-1, with 10 bases fitting TRBD2. V dropped 0 bases and J dropped 9; count of bases not matched to a gene: 6. Germline CDR1 is SGHRS and CDR2 is YFSETQ. The CDR3 covers 15 residues. The CDR3 sequence: CASSLETSGLREQFF. The CDR3 DNA follows: TGCGCCAGCAGCTTGGAGACTAGCGGGTTACGTGAGCAGTTCTTC.

The rearrangement uses TRBV6-1 and TRBJ1-2; D unresolved. The CDR3 runs to 13 residues. CDR1 MNHNS and CDR2 SASEGT come from the germline V gene. V lost 2 bases, J lost 2 bases, and 6 bases lay in between. For the CDR3, the DNA is TGTGCCAGCAGTGAATCACAGAACTATGGCTACACCTTC. Translated: CASSESQNYGYTF.

The sample holds a few counts of this clone. Other DNA sequences in the sample encode the same CDR3. As DNA, the CDR3 is TGTGCCAGCAGTACCGGTCCGTCCTACGAGCAGTACTTC. Translation: CASSTGPSYEQYF. The chain links TRBV2 to TRBJ2-7, with D hard to call. Deletions cut 5 bases from V and 1 base from J, with 9 bases between. Germline loops: CDR1 SNHLY, CDR2 FYNNEI. The CDR3 consists of 13 residues.

The CDR3 spells CASSRDRNYEQYF. In nucleotides, the CDR3 is TGTGCCAGCAGCCGGGACAGGAACTACGAGCAGTACTTC. This rearrangement joins TRBV5-5 to TRBJ2-7, with 8 positions matching TRBD1. CDR3 length: 13 amino acids. Looked up from germline, CDR1 is SGHKS and CDR2 is YYEKEE (reference sequence). V lost 4 bases, J lost 3 bases, and 3 bases stayed unmatched.

This clone was counted between two and nine times. The gene calls are TRBV2 and TRBJ2-2, with 7 bases matching TRBD2. V shed 7 bases, J shed 6 bases, and the junction held 8 bases outside the gene matches. The CDR3 sequence is 14 residues long. CDR1 and CDR2 from the germline V gene are SNHLY and FYNNEI. CDR3 bases: TGTGCCAGCATGGGGAGGGAGCGTCCCGGGGAGCTGTTTTTT. Amino acids: CASMGRERPGELFF.

This clone was detected only a few times. The chain uses TRBV6-1 and TRBJ1-3; D not certain. The V gene's germline CDR1 is MNHNS and CDR2 SASEGT. Trimming stripped 5 bases from V and 1 base from J, with 9 bases between. The CDR3 is made up of 14 amino acids. CDR3: CASSLSDSGNTIYF. The CDR3 nucleotides are TGTGCCAGCAGTCTTAGTGATTCTGGAAACACCATATATTTT.

The J gene is TRBJ2-7, the V gene TRBV27, with D tentatively TRBD1 (6 bases). The germline gives CDR1 MNHEY, CDR2 SMNVEV (reference sequence). V lost 5 bases, J lost 0 bases, and 11 bases lay in between. This CDR3 is built from 14 residues. CDR3 amino acids: CASSLDRYSYEQYF. CDR3 nucleotides: TGTGCCAGCAGTCTTGACAGGTACTCCTACGAGCAGTACTTC.

J is TRBJ2-1 and V is TRBV5-1; 14 positions agree with TRBD2. V trimming: 4 bases; J trimming: 3 bases; junction bases outside the gene matches: 9. From germline, CDR1 is SGHRS and CDR2 YFSETQ. The CDR3 is 18 amino acids. As DNA, the CDR3 is TGCGCCAGCAGCAGGCGGACTAGCGGGGGGCCGCTCTACAATGAGCAGTTCTTC. This codes for CASSRRTSGGPLYNEQFF. Drawing the rest from reference TRBV5-1 and TRBJ2-1, the complete variable domain is KAGVTQTPRYLIKTRGQQVTLSCSPISGHRSVSWYQQTPGQGLQFLFEYFSETQRNKGNFPGRFSGRQFSNSRSEMNVSTLELGDSALYLCASSRRTSGGPLYNEQFFGPGTRLTVL.

The chain uses TRBV14 and TRBJ2-1; 9 bases agree with TRBD2. Germline V gene lookup returns CDR1 SGHDN and CDR2 FVKESK. The CDR3 is made up of 18 amino acids. J gave up 0 bases and V 4 bases, and 10 bases lay outside the gene matches. The CDR3 DNA reads TGTGCCAGCAGCCCCTCGACTAGCGGCCAACCCTCCTACAATGAGCAGTTCTTC. Its protein is CASSPSTSGQPSYNEQFF.

The rearrangement joins TRBV5-4 to TRBJ2-1; 8 nucleotides agree with TRBD2. This CDR3 is 15 amino acids long. The J segment lost 3 bases and the V segment lost 2 bases, leaving 4 bases of the junction unmatched. CDR1 SGHNT and CDR2 YYREEE come from the germline V gene (reference sequence). CDR3 sequence reads: CASSFGGGGYNEQFF. The CDR3, as DNA: TGTGCCAGCAGCTTCGGGGGGGGTGGCTACAATGAGCAGTTCTTC.

The genes are TRBV2 and TRBJ1-1; TRBD1 matches at 7 bases. The CDR3 spans 15 residues. Germline-derived CDR1 and CDR2 are SNHLY and FYNNEI. Germline trimming cut 2 bases from V and 1 base from J; bases unmatched to any gene: 4. CDR3 nucleotide sequence: TGTGCCAGCAGTGAATTAGGGACAGCGAACACTGAAGCTTTCTTT. Translation: CASSELGTANTEAFF.

The chain combines TRBV6-5 with TRBJ1-5, with D hard to call. This CDR3 comprises 13 residues. Trimming shortened V by 6 bases and J by 5 bases, and 11 bases separated the two germline ends. CDR1 and CDR2 from the germline V gene are MNHEY and SVGAGI. The CDR3 protein is CASRLNHDQPQHF. CDR3 DNA: TGTGCCAGCAGATTAAACCATGATCAGCCCCAGCATTTT.

This clone has a single count. The V call is TRBV6-6, the J call TRBJ2-1, with D possibly TRBD1 on 6 matching bases. The length of the CDR3 is 15 residues. Trimming removed 3 bases at V and 8 bases at J, with 17 bases between. Germline CDR1 and CDR2: MNHNY and SVGAGI (reference sequence). The CDR3 DNA reads as TGTGCCAGCAGTTATATTGGGGGCGTAGGCTATGAGCAGTTCTTC. Protein: CASSYIGGVGYEQFF.

The chain links TRBV4-2 to TRBJ2-7, with D possibly being TRBD2 (6 bases). V shed 0 bases and J shed 2 bases, with 17 bases lying between them. Germline assignment: CDR1 LGHNA and CDR2 YNFKEQ. The CDR3 contains 17 residues. CDR3 residues: CASSQDWGTANAYEQYF. The CDR3, as DNA: TGTGCCAGCAGCCAAGATTGGGGGACTGCAAATGCCTACGAGCAGTACTTC.

In this sample, this clone turned up once. The rearrangement joins TRBV25-1 to TRBJ1-2; 8 nucleotides match TRBD1. The germline CDR1 and CDR2 sequences are MGHDK and SYGVNS. The V segment lost 6 bases and the J segment 1 base; nucleotides outside the gene matches: 7. The CDR3 sequence is 15 residues long. The CDR3 region is CASRHSTGVNYGYTF. In nucleotides, the CDR3 is TGTGCCAGCAGGCATTCGACAGGGGTTAACTATGGCTACACCTTC.

Comment on this clone: The junction departs from germline at one end; a sequencing error may be responsible. The gene calls are TRBV18 and TRBJ1-1; 9 nucleotides agree with TRBD1. The CDR3 extends over 12 amino acids. Germline loops: CDR1 KGHSH, CDR2 LQKENI. CDR3 DNA sequence: TGTGCCAGCTCACCTGATGGGACAGGGCACAGCTTT. Translating it yields CASSPDGTGHSF.

This chain connects TRBV5-1 to TRBJ2-3; perhaps TRBD2 as D (6 bases). The CDR3 has 14 residues. Germline-derived CDR1 and CDR2 are SGHRS and YFSETQ. Deletions cut 1 base from V and 7 bases from J, with 13 bases between. CDR3 amino acids: CASSLMAGPNTQYF. The CDR3 nucleotides read TGCGCCAGCAGCTTGATGGCGGGGCCAAATACGCAGTATTTT.

V and J are TRBV9 and TRBJ2-1; D is possibly TRBD1 (5 bases). V lost 4 bases and J 4 bases, leaving 15 bases between the germline ends. CDR1 SGDLS and CDR2 YYNGEE come from the germline V gene. The CDR3 length is 15 residues. This chain's CDR3 is CASSTSGAAYNEQFF. The CDR3 nucleotides are TGTGCCAGCAGCACAAGTGGGGCGGCGTACAATGAGCAGTTCTTC.

V is TRBV11-3 and J is TRBJ1-1; the match to TRBD1 covers 7 bases. V shed 5 bases and J 1 base; nucleotides not matched to a gene: 7. The CDR3 is 15 amino acids. CDR1 SGHNT and CDR2 YENEEA come from the germline V gene. The CDR3 DNA reads TGTGCCAGCAGCCCAGGGGGGGATAGGAACACTGAAGCTTTCTTT. It is translated as CASSPGGDRNTEAFF.

The chain combines TRBV11-3 with TRBJ1-1; perhaps TRBD1 as D (6 bases). Trimming took off 2 bases at V and 3 bases at J, with 10 bases between the two ends. This CDR3 region has 14 residues. Germline lookup yields CDR1 SGHNT and CDR2 YENEEA. CDR3 in amino acids: CASSLTGMDTEAFF. The DNA of the CDR3 is TGTGCCAGCAGCTTAACAGGGATGGACACTGAAGCTTTCTTT.

The chain has TRBV7-2 and TRBJ2-1; D remains ambiguous. The CDR3 sequence is 12 residues long. V lost 4 bases and J lost 10, with 11 bases in between. The germline V gene has CDR1 SGHTA and CDR2 FQGNSA. The CDR3 DNA sequence: TGTGCCAGCAGCTCCTATCTAGAGGAGCAGTTCTTC. This codes for CASSSYLEEQFF. The complete variable domain, with remaining parts taken from reference TRBV7-2 and TRBJ2-1, reads GAGVSQSPSNKVTEKGKDVELRCDPISGHTALYWYRQSLGQGLEFLIYFQGNSAPDKSGLPSDRFSAERTGGSVSTLTIQRTQQEDSAVYLCASSSYLEEQFFGPGTRLTVL.

This sequence joins TRBV9 and TRBJ2-5; the match to TRBD2 covers 11 bases. The V gene end was trimmed by 0 bases and the J gene end by 2 bases; junction bases not matched to a gene: 6. CDR3 length: 17 residues. The V gene's germline CDR1 is SGDLS and CDR2 YYNGEE. The CDR3 reads CASSVASGTSGQETQYF. The CDR3 coding sequence is TGTGCCAGCAGCGTAGCTTCGGGGACTAGCGGTCAAGAGACCCAGTACTTC.

V is TRBV28 and J is TRBJ2-7; D perhaps matches TRBD1 (5 bases). Germline values: CDR1 MDHEN, CDR2 SYDVKM. Trimming stripped 5 bases from V and 0 bases from J, with 17 bases between. This CDR3 is built from 16 residues. CDR3 sequence reads: CASSPHRQFSSYEQYF. CDR3 DNA: TGTGCCAGCAGTCCCCATCGACAGTTCAGCTCCTACGAGCAGTACTTC.

The V call is TRBV19, the J call TRBJ1-5; D not certain. V was shortened by 7 bases and J by 0 bases, with 19 bases between the two germline ends. Germline CDR1 LNHDA, CDR2 SQIVND (reference sequence). This CDR3 is built from 17 residues. CDR3: CASTSLGVSYSNQPQHF. CDR3 nucleotide sequence: TGTGCCAGTACTTCGCTAGGTGTCAGCTATAGCAATCAGCCCCAGCATTTT.

This clone was found a few times. The gene calls are TRBV28 and TRBJ1-1; tentative D call: TRBD1 (6 bases). The CDR3 is made up of 14 amino acids. The germline gives CDR1 MDHEN, CDR2 SYDVKM. With 8 bases removed from V and 8 bases from J, the gap between germline ends came to 21 bases. The CDR3 sequence: CASSTGARVIEAFF. The CDR3, as DNA: TGTGCCAGCTCCACGGGGGCGCGAGTTATAGAAGCTTTCTTT.

The chain is built from TRBV7-3 and TRBJ2-2; tentative D call: TRBD2 (6 bases). The germline V gene has CDR1 SGHTA and CDR2 FQGTGA. The CDR3 is made up of 16 amino acids. Trimming stripped 5 bases from V and 1 base from J, with 14 bases between. CDR3 sequence: CASSPHRGVNTGELFF. In DNA form, the CDR3 reads TGTGCCAGCAGCCCCCATCGCGGGGTGAACACCGGGGAGCTGTTTTTT. The full variable domain, rest sourced from reference TRBV7-3 and TRBJ2-2, is GAGVSQTPSNKVTEKGKYVELRCDPISGHTALYWYRQSLGQGPEFLIYFQGTGAADDSGLPNDRFFAVRPEGSVSTLKIQRTERGDSAVYLCASSPHRGVNTGELFFGEGSRLTVL.

The sample holds one count of this clone. The V gene is TRBV28, the J gene TRBJ2-7; 7 bases match TRBD1. Germline values: CDR1 MDHEN, CDR2 SYDVKM. After removal of 6 bases from V and 0 bases from J, the junction contained 8 bases not matched to a gene. This CDR3 contains 15 residues. CDR3 coding DNA: TGTGCCAGCAGCCCCGGACAGGACCGCTCCTACGAGCAGTACTTC. Protein product: CASSPGQDRSYEQYF.

The chain recombines TRBV7-8 with TRBJ2-7; 10 bases line up with TRBD2. This CDR3 contains 13 residues. Germline trimming cut 1 base from V and 6 bases from J; bases unmatched to any gene: 0. Germline assignment: CDR1 SGHVS and CDR2 FQNEAQ. The CDR3 protein is CASSLVAGGEQYF. The CDR3 region has the DNA TGTGCCAGCAGCTTAGTAGCGGGGGGCGAGCAGTACTTC.

The sample holds a few counts of this clone. J is TRBJ1-1 and V is TRBV30; unclear D gene. The CDR3 has 17 residues. The germline CDR1 and CDR2 sequences are GTSNPN and SVGIG (reference sequence). V was shortened by 2 bases and J by 4 bases, with 23 bases between the two germline ends. The CDR3 loop reads CAWSSDDPFVRVTEAFF. In DNA, the CDR3 is TGTGCCTGGAGTTCCGATGACCCGTTTGTCCGGGTCACTGAAGCTTTCTTT.

In DNA form, the CDR3 reads TGTGCCAGCACACCCGGACCGGGACTAGGCAACAATGAGCAGTTCTTC. Its protein is CASTPGPGLGNNEQFF. The V gene is TRBV7-6, the J gene TRBJ2-1; TRBD2 aligns across 8 bases. The CDR3 contains 16 residues. CDR1 and CDR2 (germline): SGHVS, FNYEAQ. The trim removed 7 bases at V and 5 bases at J, leaving 13 bases unmatched.